The 13 T cell receptor beta chains presented below share a single source sample, sequenced in a study of CD8 T cells in ankylosing spondylitis. Study results and limitations: Among TCR beta sequences, a motif of several highly homologous variants appeared characteristic of ankylosing spondylitis blood.

TCRdb recomputed calls from the 5' RACE reads with MiXCR, one row per CDR3 protein. The sample holds about 700,000 distinct CDR3 sequences; around 17% are singletons and the top ten take under 20%. No antigen has been assigned to these receptors. Input material: blood, either unsorted or a sorted T cell fraction (not recorded which). The source of these receptors is a male donor with ankylosing spondylitis.

The V call is TRBV9, the J call TRBJ1-1; 7 nucleotides match TRBD1. The CDR3 runs to 15 residues. Losses at the gene ends were 4 bases for V and 1 base for J; bases not matched to a gene: 7. Germline loops: CDR1 SGDLS, CDR2 YYNGEE. In nucleotides, the CDR3 is TGTGCCAGCAGCCCAAGGACAGGCTCGAACACTGAAGCTTTCTTT. Translating it yields CASSPRTGSNTEAFF.

A few counts support this clonotype. The rearrangement links TRBV5-1 to TRBJ2-4; D not resolved. Germline lookup yields CDR1 SGHRS and CDR2 YFSETQ. Between the trimmed V and J ends, which lost 2 bases and 0 bases, there was a span of 12 bases. This CDR3 spans 16 amino acids. The CDR3 coding sequence is TGCGCCAGCAGCTTAACGGTCGGGCTAGCCAAAAACATTCAGTACTTC. It yields the protein CASSLTVGLAKNIQYF. The whole variable domain, remainder taken from reference TRBV5-1 and TRBJ2-4, is KAGVTQTPRYLIKTRGQQVTLSCSPISGHRSVSWYQQTPGQGLQFLFEYFSETQRNKGNFPGRFSGRQFSNSRSEMNVSTLELGDSALYLCASSLTVGLAKNIQYFGAGTRLSVL.

This clonotype was seen more than once but under ten times. The V and J genes are TRBV5-6 and TRBJ2-1; possible D gene TRBD1, 5 bases. The germline CDR1 and CDR2 sequences are SGHDT and YYEEEE. The ends were cut back, 0 bases at V and 12 bases at J, with 13 bases in the middle. This CDR3 comprises 13 residues. CDR3 coding DNA: TGTGCCAGCAGCTTGGTTGGTTGGCAGGGGCAGTTCTTC. Protein sequence: CASSLVGWQGQFF.

V gene TRBV30 combines with J gene TRBJ1-6, with a weak D call TRBD1 (5 bases). Trimming took off 3 bases at V and 5 bases at J, with 17 bases between the two ends. The CDR3 is 16 amino acids. CDR1 is GTSNPN and CDR2 is SVGIG in the germline V gene (reference sequence). CDR3 sequence: CAWRPQWGDHNSPLHF. For the CDR3, the DNA is TGTGCCTGGAGACCCCAATGGGGGGACCATAATTCACCCCTCCACTTT.

The chain has TRBV6-2 or TRBV6-3 and TRBJ2-5; D ambiguous. V was trimmed by 5 bases and J by 7 bases, leaving 8 bases between them. Germline lookup yields CDR1 MNHEY and CDR2 SVGEGT. The length of the CDR3 is 11 residues. CDR3 coding DNA: TGTGCCAGCAGTGATACGGGGACCCAGTACTTC. It specifies CASSDTGTQYF.

This chain uses TRBV20-1 with TRBJ2-5, with TRBD2 identical over 7 bases. The CDR3 contains 12 residues. Germline V lookup: CDR1 DFQATT, CDR2 SNEGSKA (reference sequence). After removal of 3 bases from V and 4 bases from J, the junction contained 2 bases not matched to a gene. CDR3 DNA: TGCAGTGCTAGCGGGGAGGGAGAGACCCAGTACTTC. Translated: CSASGEGETQYF.

The genes are TRBV20-1 and TRBJ1-1; D is undetermined. V lost 0 bases and J 6 bases, leaving 14 bases between the germline ends. The CDR3 length is 14 residues. CDR1 DFQATT and CDR2 SNEGSKA come from the germline V gene (reference sequence). The CDR3 loop is CSARDWVKSAEAFF. The CDR3 DNA reads TGCAGTGCTAGAGATTGGGTGAAATCGGCTGAAGCTTTCTTT.

The rearrangement uses TRBV2 and TRBJ2-3; TRBD1 agrees at 7 bases. Per the germline V gene, CDR1 is SNHLY and CDR2 is FYNNEI. The CDR3 is 13 residues long. V lost 6 bases to trimming and J lost 5 bases; unmatched junction nucleotides: 5. The CDR3 sequence: CASSGTVKDTQYF. The CDR3 DNA sequence: TGTGCCAGCAGCGGGACAGTCAAAGATACGCAGTATTTT.

The chain carries TRBV12-3 or TRBV12-4 and TRBJ1-6, with no clear D. V dropped 5 bases and J dropped 4 bases, with 9 bases sitting between them. The CDR3 is made up of 14 amino acids. CDR3 DNA: TGTGCCAGCAGTGCCACAGAGTATAATTCACCCCTCCACTTT. Translation gives CASSATEYNSPLHF.

This clonotype showed up just a few times. The chain couples TRBV5-6 to TRBJ2-3; D uncertain. The CDR3 spans 14 residues. The germline V gene encodes CDR1 SGHDT and CDR2 YYEEEE. V lost 4 bases, J lost 1 base, and 10 bases lay in between. The chain's CDR3 is CASSPPEGTDTQYF. The CDR3 DNA is TGTGCCAGCAGCCCCCCTGAGGGCACAGATACGCAGTATTTT.

In its sample, this clonotype was seen once. The rearrangement uses TRBV6-2 or TRBV6-3 and TRBJ2-7; 7 positions match TRBD2. CDR3 length equals 14 residues. The junction had 1 base not matched to a gene; V was cut back by 0 bases and J by 2 bases. Germline V CDR1 and CDR2: MNHEY, SVGEGT. The CDR3: CASSYSAGAYEQYF. CDR3 DNA sequence: TGTGCCAGCAGTTACTCCGCGGGAGCCTACGAGCAGTACTTC.

The chain couples TRBV5-1 to TRBJ1-3, with 10 bases matching TRBD1. With 4 bases clipped from V and 4 bases from J, the junction kept 8 bases outside the gene matches. The germline gives CDR1 SGHRS, CDR2 YFSETQ. The CDR3 loop spans 16 amino acids. DNA for the CDR3: TGCGCCAGCAGCCCGGAAGGGACAGGGGTAGGAAACACCATATATTTT. It yields the protein CASSPEGTGVGNTIYF.

This clonotype has a handful of counts. The J gene is TRBJ1-2, the V gene TRBV27; 9 bases map to TRBD1. CDR1 MNHEY and CDR2 SMNVEV come from the germline V gene (reference sequence). The CDR3 covers 15 residues. Losses at the gene ends were 2 bases for V and 7 bases for J; bases not matched to a gene: 8. In DNA form, the CDR3 reads TGTGCCAGCAGTTTAACCACAGGGGGCGCGGGTGGCTACACCTTC. Its translation: CASSLTTGGAGGYTF.